These T cell receptor beta chains were read from a single sample in a study of T cell responses to AZD1222 COVID-19 vaccine. Generated by immunoSEQ multiplex PCR, the TCRdb table keeps only in-frame clones and is missing some. The data show around 150,000 clones, 85% to 95% seen once. Specimen: peripheral blood, collected on day 0 of AZD1222 vaccination. The origin of the receptors is an adult in good health. The CDR3 runs from the conserved cysteine through the conserved F or W. Fields, in order: J gene, D gene, V gene, CDR3 protein, CDR3 DNA. D genes are given only for firm matches.

J gene: TRBJ1-6
D gene: -
V gene: TRBV6-5
CDR3 protein: CASSYLSRDADSPLHF
CDR3 DNA: TGTGCCAGCAGTTACCTGTCGCGGGACGCAGATTCACCCCTCCACTTT

J gene: TRBJ1-1
D gene: -
V gene: TRBV9
CDR3 protein: CASSVAQAYTEAFF
CDR3 DNA: TGTGCCAGCAGCGTAGCACAGGCCTACACTGAAGCTTTCTTT

J gene: TRBJ2-2
D gene: -
V gene: TRBV28
CDR3 protein: CASSDRGELFF
CDR3 DNA: TGTGCCAGCAGCGACCGCGGGGAGCTGTTTTTT

J gene: TRBJ1-3
D gene: -
V gene: TRBV7-9
CDR3 protein: CASSPGDGSGNTIYF
CDR3 DNA: TGTGCCAGCAGCCCGGGGGACGGCTCTGGAAACACCATATATTTT

J gene: TRBJ1-1
D gene: -
V gene: TRBV11-3
CDR3 protein: CASSPNSEVSTEAFF
CDR3 DNA: TGTGCCAGCAGCCCTAACAGTGAAGTTAGCACTGAAGCTTTCTTT

J gene: TRBJ2-7
D gene: TRBD1
V gene: TRBV12-5
CDR3 protein: CASGLVLRQGAPYEQYF
CDR3 DNA: TGTGCTAGTGGTTTGGTACTTCGACAGGGGGCCCCCTACGAGCAGTACTTC

J gene: TRBJ1-1
D gene: -
V gene: TRBV19
CDR3 protein: CASSPGPTMNTEAFF
CDR3 DNA: TGTGCCAGTAGTCCAGGGCCTACTATGAACACTGAAGCTTTCTTT

J gene: TRBJ1-6
D gene: -
V gene: TRBV3-1/TRBV3-2
CDR3 protein: CASSPPMAGRSSPLHF
CDR3 DNA: TGTGCCAGCAGCCCTCCTATGGCAGGTCGGAGTTCACCCCTCCACTTT

J gene: TRBJ1-1
D gene: -
V gene: TRBV25-1
CDR3 protein: CASSESNGLGGNTEAFF
CDR3 DNA: TGTGCCAGCAGTGAATCGAACGGACTCGGGGGCAACACTGAAGCTTTCTTT

J gene: TRBJ1-5
D gene: -
V gene: TRBV7-2
CDR3 protein: CASSSGRASNQPQHF
CDR3 DNA: TGTGCCAGCAGCTCGGGCAGGGCTAGCAATCAGCCCCAGCATTTT

J gene: TRBJ2-7
D gene: -
V gene: TRBV5-4
CDR3 protein: CASSFQTSDYEQYF
CDR3 DNA: TGTGCCAGCAGCTTCCAGACTTCAGACTACGAGCAGTACTTC

J gene: TRBJ1-4
D gene: -
V gene: TRBV19
CDR3 protein: CASSDTWGGKLFF
CDR3 DNA: TGTGCCAGTAGCGATACCTGGGGGGGAAAACTGTTTTTT

J gene: TRBJ2-1
D gene: -
V gene: TRBV6-5
CDR3 protein: CASSYSGSVTEQFF
CDR3 DNA: TGTGCCAGCAGTTACTCTGGGAGCGTCACTGAGCAGTTCTTC

J gene: TRBJ2-1
D gene: TRBD2
V gene: TRBV7-2
CDR3 protein: CASSSARLAGGYNEQFF
CDR3 DNA: TGTGCCAGCAGTTCAGCCCGGCTAGCGGGAGGATACAATGAGCAGTTCTTC

J gene: TRBJ1-6
D gene: TRBD1
V gene: TRBV4-1
CDR3 protein: CASSPDRANSPLHF
CDR3 DNA: TGCGCCAGCAGCCCTGACAGGGCAAATTCACCCCTCCACTTT

J gene: TRBJ1-2
D gene: TRBD1
V gene: TRBV7-9
CDR3 protein: CASIPGTGMGARYGYTF
CDR3 DNA: TGTGCCAGCATCCCCGGGACAGGGATGGGGGCTCGCTATGGCTACACCTTC

J gene: TRBJ2-1
D gene: TRBD2
V gene: TRBV7-2
CDR3 protein: CASSLHPQGGGRYNEQFF
CDR3 DNA: TGTGCCAGCAGTTTACACCCCCAGGGTGGCGGGAGGTACAATGAGCAGTTCTTC